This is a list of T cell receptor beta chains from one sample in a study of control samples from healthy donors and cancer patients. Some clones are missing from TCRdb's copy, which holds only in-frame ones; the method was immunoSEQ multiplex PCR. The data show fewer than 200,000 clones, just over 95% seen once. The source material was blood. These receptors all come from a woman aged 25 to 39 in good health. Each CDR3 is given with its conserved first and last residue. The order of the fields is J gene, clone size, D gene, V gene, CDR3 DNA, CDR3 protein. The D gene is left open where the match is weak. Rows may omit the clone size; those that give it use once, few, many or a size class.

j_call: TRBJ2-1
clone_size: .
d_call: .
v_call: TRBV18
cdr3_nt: TGTGCCAGCTCACCGGCTCATGCGGCGAATGAGCAGTTCTTC
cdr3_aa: CASSPAHAANEQFF

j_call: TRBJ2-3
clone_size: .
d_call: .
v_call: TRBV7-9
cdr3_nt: TGTGCCAGCAGCGTTTGGGGGGAGGCAGATACGCAGTATTTT
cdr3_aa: CASSVWGEADTQYF

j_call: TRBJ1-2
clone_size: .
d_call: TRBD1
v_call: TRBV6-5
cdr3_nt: TGTGCCAGCAGTTCGAGGCCGGGACAGAGACACTATGGCTACACCTTC
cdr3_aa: CASSSRPGQRHYGYTF

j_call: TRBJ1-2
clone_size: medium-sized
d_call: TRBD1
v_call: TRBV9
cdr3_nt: TGTGCCAGCAGCGTAGCCGAGACAGGGGTTGGCTACACCTTC
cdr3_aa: CASSVAETGVGYTF

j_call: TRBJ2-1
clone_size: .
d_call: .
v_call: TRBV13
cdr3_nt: TGTGCCAGCAGCTCACACGGGACGTCTGAGCAGTTCTTC
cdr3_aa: CASSSHGTSEQFF

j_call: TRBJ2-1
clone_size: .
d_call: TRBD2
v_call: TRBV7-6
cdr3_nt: TGTGCCAGCAGCTTAGCGGGGTCAGCGGGGGGGCGGCAGTTCTTC
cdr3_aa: CASSLAGSAGGRQFF

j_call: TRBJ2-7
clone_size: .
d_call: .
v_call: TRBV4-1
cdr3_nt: TGCGCCAGCAGCCAATATCTGGGGACCTACGAGCAGTACTTC
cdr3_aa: CASSQYLGTYEQYF

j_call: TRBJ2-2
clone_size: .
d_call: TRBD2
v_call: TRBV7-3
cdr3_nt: TGTGCCAGCAGAATTGGGGGGGCGAACACCGGGGAGCTGTTTTTT
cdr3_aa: CASRIGGANTGELFF

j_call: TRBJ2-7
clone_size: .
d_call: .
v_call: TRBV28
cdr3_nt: TGTGCCAGCTCCACCGGGATCAGAACCTACGAGCAGTACTTC
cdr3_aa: CASSTGIRTYEQYF

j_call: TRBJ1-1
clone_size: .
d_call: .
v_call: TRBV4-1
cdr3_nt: TGCGCCAGCAGCCAAGTGCCTCAGTACACTGAAGCTTTCTTT
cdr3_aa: CASSQVPQYTEAFF

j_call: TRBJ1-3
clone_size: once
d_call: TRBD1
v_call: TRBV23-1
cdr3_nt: TGCGCCAGCAGTGCCTTGGGACAGAGCTCTGGAAACACCATATATTTT
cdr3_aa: CASSALGQSSGNTIYF

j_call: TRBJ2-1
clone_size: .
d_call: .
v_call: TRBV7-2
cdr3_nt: TGTGCCAGCACCCGGGGACCGTTCAATGAGCAGTTCTTC
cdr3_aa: CASTRGPFNEQFF

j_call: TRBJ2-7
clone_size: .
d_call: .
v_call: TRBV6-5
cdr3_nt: TGTGCCAGCATGGTGGAGGGATCCTACGAGCAGTACTTC
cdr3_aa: CASMVEGSYEQYF

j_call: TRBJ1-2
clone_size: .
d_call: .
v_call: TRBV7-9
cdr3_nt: TGTGCCAGCAGCTTGGGGGCAGGGGAGGGCTATGGCTACACCTTC
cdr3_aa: CASSLGAGEGYGYTF

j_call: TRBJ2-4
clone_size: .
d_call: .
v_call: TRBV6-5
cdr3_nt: TGTGCCAGCAGGGACCCGCGAATACCTCTAGGCATTCAGTACTTC
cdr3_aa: CASRDPRIPLGIQYF

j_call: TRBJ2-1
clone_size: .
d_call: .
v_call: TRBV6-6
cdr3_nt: TGTGCCAGCAGTCCGACCCTCAATGAGCAGTTCTTC
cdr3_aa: CASSPTLNEQFF

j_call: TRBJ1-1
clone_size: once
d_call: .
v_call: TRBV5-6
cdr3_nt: TGTGCCAGCAGCCCAGGGTTCTGGAACACTGAAGCTTTCTTT
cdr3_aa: CASSPGFWNTEAFF

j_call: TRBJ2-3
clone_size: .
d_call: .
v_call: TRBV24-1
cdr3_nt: TGTGCCACCAGTGCCCATAGGGGACAAAACACAGATACGCAGTATTTT
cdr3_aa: CATSAHRGQNTDTQYF

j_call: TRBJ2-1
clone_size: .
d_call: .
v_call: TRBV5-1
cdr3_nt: TGCGCCAGCAGCTTGGTCGGGGGCGGAACCAATGAGCAGTTCTTC
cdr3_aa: CASSLVGGGTNEQFF

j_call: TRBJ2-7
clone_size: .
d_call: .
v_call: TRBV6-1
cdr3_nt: TGTGCCAGCAGTGAAGAGGGGGAGAGCTCCTACGAGCAGTACTTC
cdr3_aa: CASSEEGESSYEQYF

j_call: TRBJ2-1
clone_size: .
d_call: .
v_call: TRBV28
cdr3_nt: TGTGCCAGCAGTTCCCTCGTAGCGAACCAGTTTCAGTTCTTC
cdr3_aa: CASSSLVANQFQFF

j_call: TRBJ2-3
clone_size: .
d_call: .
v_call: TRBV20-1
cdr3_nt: TGCAGTGCTAGGTGGCAAGATACGCAGTATTTT
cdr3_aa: CSARWQDTQYF

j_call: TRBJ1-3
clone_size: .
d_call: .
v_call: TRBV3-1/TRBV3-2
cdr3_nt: TGTGCCAGCAGCCAAGGGACAGTCCCTGGAAACACCATATATTTT
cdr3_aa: CASSQGTVPGNTIYF

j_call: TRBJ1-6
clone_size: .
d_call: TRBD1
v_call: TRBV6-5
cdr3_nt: TGTGCCAGCACTCGGGACAGGAGAAATAATTCACCCCTCCACTTT
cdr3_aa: CASTRDRRNNSPLHF

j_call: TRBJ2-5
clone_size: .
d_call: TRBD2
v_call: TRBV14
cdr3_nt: TGTGCCAGCAGCCAAGGATGGACTAGCGGGGCTCGGGAGACCCAGTACTTC
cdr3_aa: CASSQGWTSGARETQYF

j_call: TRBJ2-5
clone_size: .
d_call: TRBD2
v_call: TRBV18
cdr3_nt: TGTGCCAGCTCACCACCCGGGAGGTCAGGGACCCAGTACTTC
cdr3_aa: CASSPPGRSGTQYF

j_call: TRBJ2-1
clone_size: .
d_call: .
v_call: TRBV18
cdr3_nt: TGTGCCAGCTCACACTTTAGCGATGAGCAGTTCTTC
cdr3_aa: CASSHFSDEQFF

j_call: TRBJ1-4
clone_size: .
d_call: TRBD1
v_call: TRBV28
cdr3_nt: TGTGCCAGCAGTTTTGGAGGGACAGTCAATGAAAAACTGTTTTTT
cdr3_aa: CASSFGGTVNEKLFF

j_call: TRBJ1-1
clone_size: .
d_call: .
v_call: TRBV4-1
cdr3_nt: TGCGCCAGCAGCGAACACGGACCCTTCGGCACTGAAGCTTTCTTT
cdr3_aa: CASSEHGPFGTEAFF

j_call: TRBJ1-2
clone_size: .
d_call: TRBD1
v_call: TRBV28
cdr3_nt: TGTGCCAGCAGTTTGGGGGACAGGGGTGGTAGTGGCTACACCTTC
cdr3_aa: CASSLGDRGGSGYTF

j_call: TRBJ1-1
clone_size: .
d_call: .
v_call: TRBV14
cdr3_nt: TGTGCCAGCAGCCAAGATACGGGGGGCCGAAACACTGAAGCTTTCTTT
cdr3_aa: CASSQDTGGRNTEAFF

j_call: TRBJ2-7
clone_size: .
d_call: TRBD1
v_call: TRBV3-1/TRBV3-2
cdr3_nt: TGTGCCAGCAGCCAAGTTGTTCGGGACAGGGAATCCCACGAGCAGTACTTC
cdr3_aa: CASSQVVRDRESHEQYF

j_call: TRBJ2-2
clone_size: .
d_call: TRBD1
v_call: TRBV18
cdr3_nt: TGTGCCAGCTCACCACAGAAAAGGACAGGGCCCCAACAGAGATGGAGTGGGGAGCTGTTTTTT
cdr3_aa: CASSPQKRTGPQQRWSGELFF

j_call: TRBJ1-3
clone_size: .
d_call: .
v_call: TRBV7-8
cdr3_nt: TGTGCCAGCAGCTCGTATCGCCAGCGAATCAACTCTGGAAACACCATATATTTT
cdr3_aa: CASSSYRQRINSGNTIYF

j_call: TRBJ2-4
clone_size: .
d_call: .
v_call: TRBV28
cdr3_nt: TGTGCCAGCAGTTCCAGGGGAGATGCCAAAAACATTCAGTACTTC
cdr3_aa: CASSSRGDAKNIQYF

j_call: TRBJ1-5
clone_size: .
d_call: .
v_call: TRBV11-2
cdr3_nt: TGTGCCAGCAGCTTAATCTACAGGGATAGCAATCAGCCCCAGCATTTT
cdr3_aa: CASSLIYRDSNQPQHF

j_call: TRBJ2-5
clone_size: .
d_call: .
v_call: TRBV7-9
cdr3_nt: TGTGCCAGCAGCTTGATCCCCGATCATTTCGAGACCCAGTACTTC
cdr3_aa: CASSLIPDHFETQYF

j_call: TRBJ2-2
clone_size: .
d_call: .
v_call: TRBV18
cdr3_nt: TGTGCCAGCTCACCATACTATGAGGGTATAGACACCGGGGAGCTGTTTTTT
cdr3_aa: CASSPYYEGIDTGELFF

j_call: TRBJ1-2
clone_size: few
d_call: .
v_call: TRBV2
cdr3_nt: TGTGCCAGCAGGGAAAACAGGGCCGCTAACTATGGCTACACCTTC
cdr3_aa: CASRENRAANYGYTF

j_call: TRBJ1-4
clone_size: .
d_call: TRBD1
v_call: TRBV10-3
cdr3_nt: TGTGCCATCAGTGAGGCCGGCCTCGCGACAGGGGTAGGGGAAAAACTGTTTTTT
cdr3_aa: CAISEAGLATGVGEKLFF

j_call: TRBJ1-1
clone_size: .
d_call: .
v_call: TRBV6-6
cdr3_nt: TGTGCCAGCAGTCGAGACTTAGGGGTCAGTCACACTGAAGCTTTCTTT
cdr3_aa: CASSRDLGVSHTEAFF

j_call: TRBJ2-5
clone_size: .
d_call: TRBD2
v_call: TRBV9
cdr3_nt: TGTGCCAGCAGCGAGTGGACTAGCGGGGGCCTGGCGACCCAGTACTTC
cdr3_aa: CASSEWTSGGLATQYF